This record covers a single TCR beta chain. This sample stems from a study of T cells in localized non-small cell lung cancer. CDR1 SGHTA and CDR2 FQGNSA come from the germline V gene. V was shortened by 4 bases and J by 1 base, with 5 bases between the two germline ends. This CDR3 comprises 13 residues. Clones were sequenced by immunoSEQ multiplex PCR, and TCRdb holds only the in-frame ones, with some missing. Found here are about 30,000 clones, 89% of them singletons; the top ten hold about 9.3%. The specimen was peripheral blood, collected before any cancer treatment. The genes are TRBV7-2 and TRBJ2-4, with D hard to call. The clonotype originates from a woman between 40 and 69 years old with stage I lung adenocarcinoma. The CDR3 region has the DNA TGTGCCAGCAGCTCCGAGGCCAAAAACATTCAGTACTTC. Its protein is CASSSEAKNIQYF.